The clone carrying this T cell receptor (beta chain) was found many times. Its antigen is not known. The CDR3 contains 14 residues. With 2 bases clipped from V and 5 bases from J, the junction kept 3 bases outside the gene matches. Molecular-barcoded quantitative 5'-RACE produced these TCR beta libraries. TCRdb analysed the 5' RACE reads with MiXCR anew, one entry per CDR3 protein. Among some 450,000 distinct CDR3 sequences listed, under 20% were seen once. This sample was included in a study of CD8 T cells in ankylosing spondylitis. Overall study findings and caveats: There was reportedly significant enrichment of clones that were disease-linked in matched ankylosing spondylitis synovial fluid. Seemingly distinctive of ankylosing spondylitis blood was a TCR beta motif formed by eight highly homologous variants.

This receptor was identified in a male donor with ankylosing spondylitis. V is TRBV12-3 or TRBV12-4 and J is TRBJ2-7, with 10 nucleotides matching TRBD2. Sequenced: blood, either unsorted or a sorted T cell fraction (not recorded which). The CDR3 bases are TGTGCCAGCAGTTTAAGCGGGAGGGCCCACGAGCAGTACTTC. Translated: CASSLSGRAHEQYF.